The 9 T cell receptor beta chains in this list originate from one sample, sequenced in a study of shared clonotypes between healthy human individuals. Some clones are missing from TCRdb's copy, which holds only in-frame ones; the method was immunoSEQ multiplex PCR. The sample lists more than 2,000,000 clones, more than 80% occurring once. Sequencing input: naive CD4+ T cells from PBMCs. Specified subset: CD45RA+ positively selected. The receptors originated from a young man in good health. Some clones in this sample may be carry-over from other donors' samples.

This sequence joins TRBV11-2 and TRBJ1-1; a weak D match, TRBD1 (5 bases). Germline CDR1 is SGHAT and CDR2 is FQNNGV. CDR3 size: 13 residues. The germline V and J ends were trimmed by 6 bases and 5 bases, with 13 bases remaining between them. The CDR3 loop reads CASRRQGGTEAFF. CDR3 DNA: TGTGCCAGCAGAAGGCAGGGAGGTACTGAAGCTTTCTTT.

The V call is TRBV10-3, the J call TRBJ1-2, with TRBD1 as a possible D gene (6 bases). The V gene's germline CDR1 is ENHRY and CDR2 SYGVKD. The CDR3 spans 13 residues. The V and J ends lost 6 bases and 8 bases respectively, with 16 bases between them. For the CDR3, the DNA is TGTGCCATCAGCGGGACGGGGGCTCGCGGCTACACCTTC. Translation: CAISGTGARGYTF.

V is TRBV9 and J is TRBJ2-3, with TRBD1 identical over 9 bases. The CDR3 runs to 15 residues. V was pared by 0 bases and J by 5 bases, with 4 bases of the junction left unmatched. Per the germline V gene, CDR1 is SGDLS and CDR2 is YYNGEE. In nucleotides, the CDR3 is TGTGCCAGCAGCGTAGCTTACAGGGGGCTAGATACGCAGTATTTT. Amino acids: CASSVAYRGLDTQYF.

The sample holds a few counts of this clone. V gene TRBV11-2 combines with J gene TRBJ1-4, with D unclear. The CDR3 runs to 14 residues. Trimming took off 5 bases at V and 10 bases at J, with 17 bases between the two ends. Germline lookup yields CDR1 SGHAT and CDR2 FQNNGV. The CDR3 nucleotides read TGTGCCAGCAGCCTCAGGACCCCGCGCGGAAAACTGTTTTTT. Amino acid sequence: CASSLRTPRGKLFF.

Here the CDR3 reads CASSPDSFTEAFF. The CDR3 DNA is TGTGCCAGCAGCCCCGACAGCTTCACTGAAGCTTTCTTT. V and J are TRBV25-1 and TRBJ1-1, with D possibly TRBD1 on 5 matching bases. The V end lost 6 bases, the J end lost 4 bases, and 12 bases lay between the germline ends. The CDR3 is 13 amino acids. The germline gives CDR1 MGHDK, CDR2 SYGVNS.

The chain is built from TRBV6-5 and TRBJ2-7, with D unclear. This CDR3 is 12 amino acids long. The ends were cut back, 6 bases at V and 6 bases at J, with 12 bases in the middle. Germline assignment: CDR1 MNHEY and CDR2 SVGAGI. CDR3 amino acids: CASRKGHGEQYF. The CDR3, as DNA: TGTGCCAGCAGGAAGGGCCACGGCGAGCAGTACTTC.

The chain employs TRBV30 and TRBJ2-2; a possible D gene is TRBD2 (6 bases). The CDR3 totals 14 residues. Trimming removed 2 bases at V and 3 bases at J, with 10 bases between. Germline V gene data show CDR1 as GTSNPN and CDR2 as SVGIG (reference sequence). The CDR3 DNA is TGTGCCTGGAGTCCGGGACTTCACACCGGGGAGCTGTTTTTT. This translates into CAWSPGLHTGELFF. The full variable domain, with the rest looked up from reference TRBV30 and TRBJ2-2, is SQTIHQWPATLVQPVGSPLSLECTVEGTSNPNLYWYRQAAGRGLQLLFYSVGIGQISSEVPQNLSASRPQDRQFILSSKKLLLSDSGFYLCAWSPGLHTGELFFGEGSRLTVL.

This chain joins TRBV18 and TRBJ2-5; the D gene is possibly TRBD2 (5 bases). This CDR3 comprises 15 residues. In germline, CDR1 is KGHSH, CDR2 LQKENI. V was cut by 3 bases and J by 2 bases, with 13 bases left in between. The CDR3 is CASSPRSSLQETQYF. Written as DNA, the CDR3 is TGTGCCAGCTCACCGCGGTCTAGCCTACAAGAGACCCAGTACTTC.

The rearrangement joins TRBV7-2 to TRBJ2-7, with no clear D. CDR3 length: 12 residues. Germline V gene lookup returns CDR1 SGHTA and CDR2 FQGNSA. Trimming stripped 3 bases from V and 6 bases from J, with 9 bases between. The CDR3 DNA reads TGTGCCAGCAGCTTTTACCGCGGCGAGCAGTACTTC. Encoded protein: CASSFYRGEQYF. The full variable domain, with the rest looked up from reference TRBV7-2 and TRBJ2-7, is GAGVSQSPSNKVTEKGKDVELRCDPISGHTALYWYRQSLGQGLEFLIYFQGNSAPDKSGLPSDRFSAERTGGSVSTLTIQRTQQEDSAVYLCASSFYRGEQYFGPGTRLTVT.